The 8 T cell receptor beta chains reported below all come from one sample, sequenced in a study of neoadjuvant anti-PD-1 for oral cavity cancer. TCRdb's copy holds only in-frame clones and misses some; the assay was immunoSEQ multiplex PCR. The data hold 65,000 to 95,000 clones, with about 80% observed a single time. Sequencing used PBMCs, obtained before nivolumab (anti-PD-1) treatment. These TCRs come from a person between 40 and 85 years old with oral cavity squamous cell carcinoma.

This chain connects TRBV5-1 to TRBJ1-1, with unresolved D. Trimming took 0 bases from V and 1 from J, leaving 10 bases between them. The CDR3 consists of 15 residues. Germline CDR1 reads SGHRS; CDR2 reads YFSETQ. The CDR3 loop is CASSLGEEGNTEAFF. Written as DNA, the CDR3 is TGCGCCAGCAGCTTGGGAGAAGAGGGGAACACTGAAGCTTTCTTT. The full variable domain, in which reference TRBV5-1 and TRBJ1-1 provide the parts outside the CDR3, is KAGVTQTPRYLIKTRGQQVTLSCSPISGHRSVSWYQQTPGQGLQFLFEYFSETQRNKGNFPGRFSGRQFSNSRSEMNVSTLELGDSALYLCASSLGEEGNTEAFFGQGTRLTVV.

The rearrangement joins TRBV29-1 to TRBJ2-5; TRBD2 matches 16 bases. The CDR3 runs to 15 residues. Per germline, CDR1 SQVTM and CDR2 ANQGSEA. The V and J ends lost 6 bases and 5 bases, in that order; junction bases with no gene match: 6. The CDR3 DNA follows: TGCAGCGTAGCCGGGACTAGCGGGAGGGGGGAGACCCAGTACTTC. Protein product: CSVAGTSGRGETQYF.

The rearrangement links TRBV5-1 to TRBJ1-1, with 7 bases fitting TRBD1. The junction had 2 bases not matched to a gene; V was cut back by 2 bases and J by 4 bases. Germline V gene lookup returns CDR1 SGHRS and CDR2 YFSETQ. The CDR3 runs 13 residues. DNA for the CDR3: TGCGCCAGCAGCTTCCAGGGGGGCACTGAAGCTTTCTTT. Its translation is CASSFQGGTEAFF.

The V call is TRBV5-1, the J call TRBJ2-7; tentatively, D is TRBD2 (6 bases). Looked up from germline, CDR1 is SGHRS and CDR2 is YFSETQ. The CDR3 spans 14 residues. With 4 bases removed from V and 4 bases from J, the gap between germline ends came to 15 bases. CDR3 in DNA: TGCGCCAGCAGCCCCGGGTCGGGAGTATACGAGCAGTACTTC. Translated: CASSPGSGVYEQYF.

This chain connects TRBV19 to TRBJ1-1; D gene unclear. Trimming cost V 3 bases and J 5 bases, with 7 bases left between them. Germline V gene lookup returns CDR1 LNHDA and CDR2 SQIVND (reference sequence). The CDR3 extends over 12 amino acids. This chain's CDR3 is CASSIGFTEAFF. Written as DNA, the CDR3 is TGTGCCAGTAGTATTGGGTTTACTGAAGCTTTCTTT.

The chain employs TRBV5-1 and TRBJ2-1; 8 bases align to TRBD1. CDR1 is SGHRS, CDR2 YFSETQ, per germline. This CDR3 comprises 15 residues. With V trimmed by 4 bases and J by 0 bases, 3 bases remained unmatched. For the CDR3, the DNA is TGCGCCAGCAGCGCAGGGGGCGCCTCCTACAATGAGCAGTTCTTC. Protein: CASSAGGASYNEQFF. Drawing the rest from reference TRBV5-1 and TRBJ2-1, the complete variable domain is KAGVTQTPRYLIKTRGQQVTLSCSPISGHRSVSWYQQTPGQGLQFLFEYFSETQRNKGNFPGRFSGRQFSNSRSEMNVSTLELGDSALYLCASSAGGASYNEQFFGPGTRLTVL.

CDR3 sequence: CASSRDRENTEAFF. The CDR3 nucleotides are TGTGCCAGCAGTCGGGACAGGGAGAACACTGAAGCTTTCTTT. V usage is TRBV2 and J usage is TRBJ1-1; TRBD1 matches at 9 bases. The CDR3 is made up of 14 amino acids. Germline trimming cut 5 bases from V and 1 base from J; bases unmatched to any gene: 2. CDR1 is SNHLY, CDR2 FYNNEI, per germline.

The V and J genes are TRBV6-5 and TRBJ2-7; unclear D gene. Trimming shortened V by 7 bases and J by 5 bases, and 9 bases separated the two germline ends. Germline V CDR1 and CDR2: MNHEY, SVGAGI. The CDR3 has 11 amino acids. The CDR3 sequence is CASTNGDEQYF. Written as DNA, the CDR3 is TGTGCCAGCACAAACGGCGACGAGCAGTACTTC.